The rows below give T cell receptor beta chains drawn from one sample of a study of blood T cell repertoires in COVID-19. Only in-frame clones appear in the TCRdb table, and some are missing; sequencing was by immunoSEQ multiplex PCR. The profile shows roughly 380,000 clones, around 87% of them singletons. What was sequenced was PBMCs or T cells enriched from blood (not recorded which). These receptors were taken from a man in his thirties or forties who had recovered from COVID-19. Each CDR3 is given with its conserved first and last residue. D genes are given only for firm matches. Clone sizes are given selectively: once, few, many, or a class where the clone is expanded.

D gene: .
J gene: TRBJ1-1
clone size: .
V gene: TRBV27
CDR3 protein: CASRGSYTEAFF
CDR3 DNA: TGTGCCTCACGGGGGTCTTACACTGAAGCTTTCTTT

D gene: .
J gene: TRBJ2-7
clone size: .
V gene: TRBV19
CDR3 protein: CASRRDVYSYEQYF
CDR3 DNA: TGTGCCAGTAGGCGGGACGTTTACTCCTACGAGCAGTACTTC

D gene: TRBD1
J gene: TRBJ1-3
clone size: .
V gene: TRBV6-4
CDR3 protein: CASMGQGMAGNTIYF
CDR3 DNA: TGTGCCAGCATGGGACAGGGGATGGCTGGAAACACCATATATTTT

D gene: TRBD1
J gene: TRBJ1-5
clone size: .
V gene: TRBV6-5
CDR3 protein: CASSRGQGGNQPQHF
CDR3 DNA: TGTGCCAGCAGCCGAGGACAGGGGGGAAATCAGCCCCAGCATTTT

D gene: .
J gene: TRBJ2-7
clone size: .
V gene: TRBV6-5
CDR3 protein: CASRILDSSYEQYF
CDR3 DNA: TGTGCCAGCAGGATCCTGGACAGCTCCTACGAGCAGTACTTC

D gene: .
J gene: TRBJ1-2
clone size: .
V gene: TRBV7-9
CDR3 protein: CASSRGEGNYGYTF
CDR3 DNA: TGTGCCAGCAGCCGTGGGGAGGGAAACTATGGCTACACCTTC

D gene: .
J gene: TRBJ2-5
clone size: .
V gene: TRBV10-2
CDR3 protein: CASSEPFTFGETQYF
CDR3 DNA: TGCGCCAGCAGTGAGCCGTTTACTTTCGGGGAGACCCAGTACTTC

D gene: .
J gene: TRBJ1-3
clone size: .
V gene: TRBV19
CDR3 protein: CASSRSDRRFSGNTIYF
CDR3 DNA: TGTGCCAGTAGTAGATCCGACAGACGCTTCTCTGGAAACACCATATATTTT

D gene: TRBD1
J gene: TRBJ1-3
clone size: .
V gene: TRBV7-9
CDR3 protein: CASSLSGTGASSGNTIYF
CDR3 DNA: TGTGCCAGCAGCTTAAGTGGGACAGGGGCTAGCTCTGGAAACACCATATATTTT

D gene: TRBD1
J gene: TRBJ1-6
clone size: .
V gene: TRBV6-1
CDR3 protein: CASSESQGANSPLHF
CDR3 DNA: TGTGCCAGCAGTGAATCACAGGGGGCAAATTCACCCCTCCACTTT

D gene: .
J gene: TRBJ1-2
clone size: few
V gene: TRBV9
CDR3 protein: CASSGTRGDRYGYTF
CDR3 DNA: TGTGCCAGCAGCGGTACTCGGGGGGACCGCTATGGCTACACCTTC

D gene: .
J gene: TRBJ2-5
clone size: .
V gene: TRBV6-1
CDR3 protein: CASSGRGGENQETQYF
CDR3 DNA: TGTGCCAGCAGTGGTAGAGGTGGAGAGAACCAAGAGACCCAGTACTTC

D gene: TRBD1
J gene: TRBJ2-7
clone size: .
V gene: TRBV7-9
CDR3 protein: CASSKADRPSYEQYF
CDR3 DNA: TGTGCCAGCAGCAAGGCGGACAGGCCGAGCTACGAGCAGTACTTC

D gene: .
J gene: TRBJ1-1
clone size: .
V gene: TRBV27
CDR3 protein: CATRLSRNTEAFF
CDR3 DNA: TGTGCCACTCGACTTTCTAGGAACACTGAAGCTTTCTTT

D gene: .
J gene: TRBJ1-3
clone size: few
V gene: TRBV7-9
CDR3 protein: CASSLDDRMISGNTIYF
CDR3 DNA: TGTGCCAGCAGCTTAGACGACAGGATGATTTCTGGAAACACCATATATTTT

D gene: TRBD1
J gene: TRBJ1-2
clone size: .
V gene: TRBV5-4
CDR3 protein: CASSSTRQGDGYTF
CDR3 DNA: TGTGCCAGCAGCTCCACCCGACAGGGCGATGGCTACACCTTC

D gene: .
J gene: TRBJ1-1
clone size: .
V gene: TRBV6-5
CDR3 protein: CASSYSNSGGTEAFF
CDR3 DNA: TGTGCCAGCAGTTACTCAAACTCGGGGGGCACTGAAGCTTTCTTT

D gene: TRBD2
J gene: TRBJ2-7
clone size: few
V gene: TRBV13
CDR3 protein: CASSSGLIYEQYF
CDR3 DNA: TGTGCCAGCAGCTCGGGACTAATCTACGAGCAGTACTTC

D gene: .
J gene: TRBJ2-7
clone size: once
V gene: TRBV6-5
CDR3 protein: CASSYSETREQYF
CDR3 DNA: TGTGCCAGCAGTTACTCCGAAACTCGCGAGCAGTACTTC

D gene: TRBD1
J gene: TRBJ1-2
clone size: .
V gene: TRBV19
CDR3 protein: CASSSTGGVREGYTF
CDR3 DNA: TGTGCCAGTAGTTCCACAGGGGGCGTACGGGAAGGCTACACCTTC

D gene: .
J gene: TRBJ1-3
clone size: .
V gene: TRBV5-1
CDR3 protein: CASSETTGSGNTIYF
CDR3 DNA: TGCGCCAGCAGCGAGACTACAGGGTCTGGAAACACCATATATTTT

D gene: .
J gene: TRBJ1-1
clone size: once
V gene: TRBV7-9
CDR3 protein: CASTPMAYTEAFF
CDR3 DNA: TGTGCCAGCACCCCGATGGCTTACACTGAAGCTTTCTTT

D gene: .
J gene: TRBJ2-1
clone size: .
V gene: TRBV19
CDR3 protein: CASSTKDYSYNEQFF
CDR3 DNA: TGTGCCAGTAGTACCAAGGACTACTCCTACAATGAGCAGTTCTTC

D gene: .
J gene: TRBJ2-5
clone size: .
V gene: TRBV4-1
CDR3 protein: CASSIDPGLETQYF
CDR3 DNA: TGCGCCAGCAGCATTGATCCAGGGTTAGAGACCCAGTACTTC

D gene: .
J gene: TRBJ2-5
clone size: .
V gene: TRBV24-1
CDR3 protein: CATSDPRGPETQYF
CDR3 DNA: TGTGCCACCAGTGATCCCAGGGGTCCAGAGACCCAGTACTTC

D gene: .
J gene: TRBJ2-3
clone size: .
V gene: TRBV7-9
CDR3 protein: CASSGPPHTDTQYF
CDR3 DNA: TGTGCCAGCTCTGGGCCCCCCCACACAGATACGCAGTATTTT

D gene: .
J gene: TRBJ2-2
clone size: .
V gene: TRBV7-6
CDR3 protein: CAILQGTAGELFF
CDR3 DNA: TGTGCCATTTTACAGGGTACCGCCGGGGAGCTGTTTTTT

D gene: TRBD1
J gene: TRBJ2-1
clone size: .
V gene: TRBV2
CDR3 protein: CASRERTGDDKEQFF
CDR3 DNA: TGTGCCAGCAGGGAGAGGACAGGGGACGACAAAGAGCAGTTCTTC

D gene: .
J gene: TRBJ2-2
clone size: .
V gene: TRBV7-2
CDR3 protein: CASSLFFGRMNTGELFF
CDR3 DNA: TGTGCCAGCAGCTTATTTTTCGGCAGGATGAACACCGGGGAGCTGTTTTTT

D gene: .
J gene: TRBJ1-5
clone size: .
V gene: TRBV10-3
CDR3 protein: CAIRMEGQPQHF
CDR3 DNA: TGTGCCATCAGGATGGAGGGTCAGCCCCAGCATTTT

D gene: TRBD1
J gene: TRBJ1-5
clone size: .
V gene: TRBV30
CDR3 protein: CAWSGSVGQLNQPQHF
CDR3 DNA: TGTGCCTGGAGTGGCTCCGTGGGACAGCTTAATCAGCCCCAGCATTTT

D gene: TRBD1
J gene: TRBJ1-4
clone size: once
V gene: TRBV6-6
CDR3 protein: CASTIPVQGGNEKLFF
CDR3 DNA: TGTGCCAGCACCATTCCTGTGCAGGGGGGTAATGAAAAACTGTTTTTT

D gene: TRBD2
J gene: TRBJ2-7
clone size: .
V gene: TRBV5-4
CDR3 protein: CASTSGGASNYEQYF
CDR3 DNA: TGTGCCAGCACCTCGGGGGGGGCGTCCAACTACGAGCAGTACTTC

D gene: .
J gene: TRBJ1-1
clone size: .
V gene: TRBV5-1
CDR3 protein: CATRGGRDTEAFF
CDR3 DNA: TGCGCCACCAGGGGAGGGAGGGACACTGAAGCTTTCTTT

D gene: .
J gene: TRBJ1-1
clone size: .
V gene: TRBV19
CDR3 protein: CASSRWGVGTEAFF
CDR3 DNA: TGTGCCAGTAGTCGGTGGGGGGTTGGGACTGAAGCTTTCTTT

D gene: TRBD1
J gene: TRBJ1-6
clone size: .
V gene: TRBV18
CDR3 protein: CASSPRDRGNSPLHF
CDR3 DNA: TGTGCCAGCTCACCCCGGGACAGGGGCAATTCACCCCTCCACTTT

D gene: TRBD1
J gene: TRBJ1-3
clone size: .
V gene: TRBV3-1/TRBV3-2
CDR3 protein: CASSQVQGYGNTIYF
CDR3 DNA: TGTGCCAGCAGCCAGGTACAGGGGTACGGAAACACCATATATTTT

D gene: .
J gene: TRBJ1-2
clone size: .
V gene: TRBV4-3
CDR3 protein: CASSQDTQAANGYTF
CDR3 DNA: TGCGCCAGCAGCCAAGATACACAGGCCGCTAATGGCTACACCTTC

D gene: .
J gene: TRBJ1-1
clone size: .
V gene: TRBV7-9
CDR3 protein: CASISQGRMGTEAFF
CDR3 DNA: TGTGCCAGCATCAGCCAGGGAAGGATGGGCACTGAAGCTTTCTTT

D gene: .
J gene: TRBJ2-2
clone size: .
V gene: TRBV9
CDR3 protein: CASSVNSYTGELFF
CDR3 DNA: TGTGCCAGCAGCGTAAACAGCTACACCGGGGAGCTGTTTTTT

D gene: TRBD1
J gene: TRBJ2-3
clone size: .
V gene: TRBV5-1
CDR3 protein: CASYPGQEYTDTQYF
CDR3 DNA: TGCGCCAGCTATCCGGGACAGGAGTACACAGATACGCAGTATTTT

D gene: .
J gene: TRBJ2-5
clone size: once
V gene: TRBV19
CDR3 protein: CASSIYGRETQYF
CDR3 DNA: TGTGCCAGTAGTATCTACGGTAGAGAGACCCAGTACTTC

D gene: TRBD1
J gene: TRBJ2-2
clone size: .
V gene: TRBV19
CDR3 protein: CASSPPTGTGDTGELFF
CDR3 DNA: TGTGCCAGTAGCCCACCCACCGGGACAGGGGACACCGGGGAGCTGTTTTTT

D gene: TRBD1
J gene: TRBJ2-3
clone size: .
V gene: TRBV10-3
CDR3 protein: CAISPDRDAGPGTDTQYF
CDR3 DNA: TGTGCCATCAGTCCTGACAGGGACGCCGGACCGGGCACAGATACGCAGTATTTT

D gene: .
J gene: TRBJ2-1
clone size: .
V gene: TRBV6-5
CDR3 protein: CASYQRLNYNEQFF
CDR3 DNA: TGTGCCAGCTATCAGCGCCTCAATTACAATGAGCAGTTCTTC

D gene: .
J gene: TRBJ2-5
clone size: .
V gene: TRBV3-1/TRBV3-2
CDR3 protein: CASSRTAVQRGETQYF
CDR3 DNA: TGTGCCAGCAGCCGGACTGCGGTCCAACGGGGAGAGACCCAGTACTTC

D gene: TRBD1
J gene: TRBJ2-3
clone size: .
V gene: TRBV7-8
CDR3 protein: CASSFPTGEGTDTQYF
CDR3 DNA: TGTGCCAGCAGCTTCCCGACAGGGGAAGGGACAGATACGCAGTATTTT

D gene: TRBD2
J gene: TRBJ2-1
clone size: once
V gene: TRBV7-9
CDR3 protein: CASSFSGLASEQFF
CDR3 DNA: TGTGCCAGCAGCTTTTCGGGACTAGCCTCTGAGCAGTTCTTC

D gene: TRBD1
J gene: TRBJ2-5
clone size: .
V gene: TRBV5-1
CDR3 protein: CASSLGGQEQETQYF
CDR3 DNA: TGCGCCAGCAGCTTGGGGGGACAGGAACAAGAGACCCAGTACTTC

D gene: .
J gene: TRBJ1-3
clone size: .
V gene: TRBV13
CDR3 protein: CASSLGSKGNTIYF
CDR3 DNA: TGTGCCAGCAGCTTAGGGAGTAAAGGAAACACCATATATTTT

D gene: TRBD1
J gene: TRBJ2-3
clone size: .
V gene: TRBV11-2
CDR3 protein: CASSSRDRGLGDTQYF
CDR3 DNA: TGTGCCAGCAGCTCGAGGGACAGGGGGCTCGGAGATACGCAGTATTTT

D gene: .
J gene: TRBJ1-2
clone size: .
V gene: TRBV30
CDR3 protein: CAWSSPPGKDGYTF
CDR3 DNA: TGTGCCTGGAGTAGCCCCCCAGGGAAAGATGGCTACACCTTC

D gene: .
J gene: TRBJ1-1
clone size: once
V gene: TRBV18
CDR3 protein: CASSPRENTEAFF
CDR3 DNA: TGTGCCAGCTCCCCGCGCGAGAACACTGAAGCTTTCTTT